This TCR beta chain was recovered during a study of brain T cells in children with intractable seizures (dated by TCRdb to about 2021). Some background on the complete study: A NanoString immunology panel was first used to screen resected brain tissue from more than 40 pediatric epilepsy surgery cases for immune gene transcripts. Among the roughly 12 selected surgery cases, pre-surgery blood was additionally sequenced for eight, leaving four cases with brain tissue only. What the authors observed across the whole study: Sequencing depth differed between pre- and post-surgery blood, so clones missing from the pre-surgery sample may reflect undersampling. Viral specificity was inferred only from CDR3 sequence similarity, and patients' HCMV serostatus was unknown.

The time point label for this specimen denotes: blood from clinic visit 5 months post-surgery; TSC patient then seizure free. Surgery cases with the highest brain T cell transcript signatures were selected for TCR beta chain sequencing of brain tissue and, where available, blood. Before surgery, patients had received at least one anti-epileptic drug. TCR-sequenced patients were children with drug-resistant epilepsy due to tuberous sclerosis complex, focal cortical dysplasia, Rasmussen encephalitis or hemimegalencephaly. The Monarch genomic DNA purification kit was used to extract bulk genomic DNA from unsorted brain tissue and whole blood. In this sample, this clone turned up once. The clone's antigen remains unknown. Nothing much larger sits one base from this clone, and base qualities are not available. Counted from cysteine to phenylalanine, this CDR3 has 12 amino acids. Only the CDR3 portion is preserved as DNA: 36 bases, with reading frame beginning at the first base. Germline trimming amounts to 5 bases on V and 9 bases on J, with 4 as the count of junction bases outside the gene matches. From the germline V gene (reference sequence), CDR1 is MNHEY and CDR2 is SMNVEV.

The immunoSEQ assay was applied to genomic DNA to generate the TCR beta chain sequences. Under the source paper's analysis protocol: CDR3 sequences not starting with the conserved framework cysteine at position 104 were manually removed. Clonality was calculated as one minus the normalized Shannon's Diversity Index, with values ranging from 0 (maximal diversity) to 1 (oligoclonal). Chi-squared comparison-of-proportions tests assessed whether the same CDR3 differed in frequency between samples, such as brain versus blood. Public clonotypes were identified through searches of immuneACCESS, and similarity to known antiviral clonotypes was evaluated with the VDJdb browser. As stored in TCRdb, this immuneACCESS dataset retains in-frame rearrangements with V and J assigned. A fraction of the clones does not appear; measured against another copy, unresolved V genes explain less than half of the discrepancy, and the remainder lacks a known reason. The V and J calls and clone size were taken over from that table, and D and trimming were inferred from the DNA. For this sample the table gives hundreds of thousands of clones, of which roughly 93% were detected only once. Of the sample, 4.5% to 7% is held by the ten largest clones.

The chain joins TRBV27 to TRBJ2-1; 7 middle bases align to TRBD1. The starting material was peripheral blood, obtained more than 4 months after surgery. The receptor's source is a boy under two years old with tuberous sclerosis and intractable seizures. Here the CDR3 is given as CASSGDSPEQFF. The nucleotide sequence is given as TGTGCCAGCAGTGGGGACAGTCCTGAGCAGTTCTTC.